This is a list of T cell receptor beta chains from one sample in a study of early T cells in non-severe SARS-CoV-2 infection. One entry per CDR3 protein results from TCRdb running MiXCR on the 5' RACE reads. The profile shows approximately 81,000 distinct CDR3 sequences, about 6.5% of them singletons. The material sequenced was whole blood. The receptors derive from an adult who was a healthcare worker with PCR-confirmed SARS-CoV-2 infection or an uninfected control (not recorded which). The CDR3 runs from the conserved cysteine through the conserved F or W. D genes are given only for firm matches. Size values are once, few and many counts, or a class for expanded clones, and some rows have none.

v_gene	d_gene	abundance	j_gene	CDR3nt	CDR3aa
TRBV29-1	NA	many	TRBJ2-5	TGCAGCGTTGCGGAGGGGGCGGCGGAGACCCAGTACTTC	CSVAEGAAETQYF
TRBV7-9	TRBD1	many	TRBJ2-3	TGTGCCAGCAGACACTACAGGGGTTTAGGGACAGATACGCAGTATTTT	CASRHYRGLGTDTQYF
TRBV18	NA	many	TRBJ2-3	TGTGCCAGCTCACCCTCCGGAAGAACACGCACAGATACGCAGTATTTT	CASSPSGRTRTDTQYF
TRBV27	NA	many	TRBJ1-6	TGTGCCAGCAGTTTATCTAAGGGGCTCTATAATTCACCCCTCCACTTT	CASSLSKGLYNSPLHF
TRBV29-1	NA	many	TRBJ1-6	TGCAGCATCCCTATCGATTCACCCCTCCACTTT	CSIPIDSPLHF
TRBV6-5	NA	many	TRBJ1-1	TGTGCCAGCAGCCGCACAGGTTTGAACACTGAAGCTTTCTTT	CASSRTGLNTEAFF
TRBV19	NA	NA	TRBJ2-1	TGTGCCAGTAGTATAGATATTAGGAGACCCAATACAGGTGGGTTCTACAATGAGCAGTTCTTC	CASSIDIRRPNTGGFYNEQFF
TRBV4-2	TRBD1	many	TRBJ2-1	TGTGCCAGCAGCCAGGAACCGGGACAGGGGGCTATTAATGAGCAGTTCTTC	CASSQEPGQGAINEQFF
TRBV12-3/TRBV12-4	TRBD1	many	TRBJ2-7	TGTGCCAGCAGTGCAAGGACAGGAATCTACGAGCAGTACTTC	CASSARTGIYEQYF
TRBV14	NA	NA	TRBJ2-2	TGTGCCAGCAGCCAGCTAATAAATTCCGGGGAGCTGTTTTTT	CASSQLINSGELFF
TRBV6-1	TRBD1	many	TRBJ1-2	TGTGCCAGCAGTGACAGGGGGCTCACTGTCTATGGCTACACCTTC	CASSDRGLTVYGYTF
TRBV10-3	TRBD2	few	TRBJ2-3	TGTGCCATCAGCCCCCAAAGTTCAGCGGGGGGTTCAGATACGCAGTATTTT	CAISPQSSAGGSDTQYF
TRBV28	NA	many	TRBJ2-2	TGTGCCAGCAGTTTCCCAGGGTTTCTTGCCGGGGAGCTGTTTTTT	CASSFPGFLAGELFF
TRBV18	NA	many	TRBJ1-5	TGTGCCAGCTCAAACACCGGGACACAAAGCAATCAGCCCCAGCATTTT	CASSNTGTQSNQPQHF
TRBV6-6	NA	many	TRBJ1-5	TGTGCCAGCACGTGGGGGGGAAATAATCAGCCCCAGCATTTT	CASTWGGNNQPQHF
TRBV5-8	NA	many	TRBJ1-1	TGTGCCAGCAGCTTCAGGAGGAGGGCTGAAGCTTTCTTT	CASSFRRRAEAFF
TRBV29-1	TRBD2	few	TRBJ2-3	TGCAGCGTGGCCCAACTAGCGGGCTTGACAGATACGCAGTATTTT	CSVAQLAGLTDTQYF
TRBV19	TRBD1	NA	TRBJ2-7	TGTGCCAGTGGTGGGCCGGACAGGTCCTACGAGCAGTACTTC	CASGGPDRSYEQYF
TRBV19	NA	NA	TRBJ2-2	TGTGCCAGTAGTATCAGCACCGGGACGAACACCGGGGAGCTGTTTTTT	CASSISTGTNTGELFF
TRBV15	TRBD1	NA	TRBJ1-6	TGTGCCACCAGCAGGACAGGGGATAATTCACCCCTCCACTTT	CATSRTGDNSPLHF
TRBV3-2	NA	NA	TRBJ1-1	TGTGCCAGCAGCCAAAGGGGGTGGGCCCTACTCCCCATGAACACTGAAGCTTTCTTT	CASSQRGWALLPMNTEAFF
TRBV6-5	NA	many	TRBJ2-3	TGTGCCAGCGGGGTAGGGACAACGCAGTATTTT	CASGVGTTQYF